The following is a T cell receptor beta chain sequence with its context. In germline, CDR1 is SGHDT, CDR2 YYEEEE. The CDR3 totals 15 residues. V was pared by 2 bases and J by 4 bases, with 15 bases between. As originally analysed: Scientists estimated how many nucleated cells there were by amplifying reference gene primers. Using immunoSEQ multiplex PCR, the repertoire was profiled, and TCRdb retains in-frame clones only, with some absent. That table supplies the V and J calls and clone size; D and trimming were determined from the DNA. The sample includes some 350,000 clones, around 83% of them seen just once. These data come from a study of blood T cell repertoires in COVID-19. The wider study: Material from acute and convalescent COVID-19 was sourced from the United States, Italy and Spain. In each case, the material was cDNA or gDNA derived from T cells, B-cell-depleted T cells, or PBMCs.

This sequence joins TRBV5-6 and TRBJ1-2; D remains unclear. The source material was peripheral blood. This receptor was identified in a man younger than 45 with active or convalescent COVID-19. The CDR3 region is CASSFPADRGYGYTF. The DNA of the CDR3 is TGTGCCAGCAGCTTCCCTGCGGACCGGGGCTATGGCTACACCTTC. The variable domain in full, with the rest retrieved from reference TRBV5-6 and TRBJ1-2, is DAGVTQSPTHLIKTRGQQVTLRCSPKSGHDTVSWYQQALGQGPQFIFQYYEEEERQRGNFPDRFSGHQFPNYSSELNVNALLLGDSALYLCASSFPADRGYGYTFGSGTRLTVV.